This passage covers 5 T cell receptor beta chains from one sample sequenced in a study of blood T cell repertoires in COVID-19. Using immunoSEQ multiplex PCR, the repertoire was profiled, and TCRdb retains in-frame clones only, with some absent. The table records a few hundred thousand clones, around 90% of them present only once. Input material: PBMCs or T cells enriched from blood (not recorded which). All receptors come from a woman under 30 with acute COVID-19.

The chain uses TRBV18 and TRBJ1-5; TRBD1 matches 10 bases. This CDR3 is 17 amino acids long. Germline V gene lookup returns CDR1 KGHSH and CDR2 LQKENI. J was trimmed by 9 bases and V by 3 bases; bases with no gene match: 14. The CDR3 nucleotides are TGTGCCAGCTCACCGACATCGATCCCGGGACAGGGGCGGCCCCAGCATTTT. This translates into CASSPTSIPGQGRPQHF.

The chain joins TRBV5-1 to TRBJ1-4; 7 nucleotides agree with TRBD1. In germline, CDR1 is SGHRS, CDR2 YFSETQ. The CDR3 is 16 amino acids. After removal of 4 bases from V and 3 bases from J, the junction contained 9 bases not matched to a gene. The CDR3 bases are TGCGCCAGCAGCCTCGGACAGGCCCGAGCTAATGAAAAACTGTTTTTT. Its translation is CASSLGQARANEKLFF.

CDR3 in amino acids: CASSLDFRGYTF. The CDR3 region has the DNA TGTGCCAGCAGCTTGGACTTCAGGGGCTACACCTTC. The chain carries TRBV5-8 and TRBJ1-2, with D hard to call. V gave up 0 bases and J gave up 8 bases, with 8 bases separating them. The CDR3 is 12 residues long. The germline gives CDR1 SGHTS, CDR2 YDEGEE.

CDR3 residues: CASSYPGLASTDTQYF. The DNA of the CDR3 is TGTGCCAGCAGCTACCCGGGACTGGCTAGCACAGATACGCAGTATTTT. V gene TRBV7-2 combines with J gene TRBJ2-3; tentatively, D is TRBD2 (6 bases). CDR3 size: 16 residues. V was cut by 4 bases and J by 0 bases, with 14 bases left in between. Germline assignment: CDR1 SGHTA and CDR2 FQGNSA.

The genes are TRBV4-2 and TRBJ1-5, with D possibly being TRBD1 (5 bases). The CDR3 extends over 14 amino acids. V lost 4 bases and J 3 bases, leaving 10 bases between the germline ends. CDR1 and CDR2 (germline): LGHNA, YNFKEQ. CDR3 residues: CASSPRQTNQPQHF. The CDR3 DNA follows: TGTGCCAGCAGCCCTCGACAGACCAATCAGCCCCAGCATTTT.